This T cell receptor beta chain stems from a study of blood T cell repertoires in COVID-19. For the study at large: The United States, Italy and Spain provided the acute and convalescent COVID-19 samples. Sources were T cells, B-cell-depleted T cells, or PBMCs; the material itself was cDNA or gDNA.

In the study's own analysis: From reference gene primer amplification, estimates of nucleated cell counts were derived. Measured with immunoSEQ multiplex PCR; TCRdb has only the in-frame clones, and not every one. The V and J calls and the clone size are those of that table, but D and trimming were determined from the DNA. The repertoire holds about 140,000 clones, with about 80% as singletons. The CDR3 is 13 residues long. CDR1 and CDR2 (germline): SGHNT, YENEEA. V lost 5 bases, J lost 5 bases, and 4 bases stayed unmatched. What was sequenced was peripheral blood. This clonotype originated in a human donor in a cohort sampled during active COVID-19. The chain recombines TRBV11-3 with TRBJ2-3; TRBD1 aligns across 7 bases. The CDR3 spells CASSDRAQDTQYF. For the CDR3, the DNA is TGTGCCAGCAGCGACAGGGCGCAAGATACGCAGTATTTT.